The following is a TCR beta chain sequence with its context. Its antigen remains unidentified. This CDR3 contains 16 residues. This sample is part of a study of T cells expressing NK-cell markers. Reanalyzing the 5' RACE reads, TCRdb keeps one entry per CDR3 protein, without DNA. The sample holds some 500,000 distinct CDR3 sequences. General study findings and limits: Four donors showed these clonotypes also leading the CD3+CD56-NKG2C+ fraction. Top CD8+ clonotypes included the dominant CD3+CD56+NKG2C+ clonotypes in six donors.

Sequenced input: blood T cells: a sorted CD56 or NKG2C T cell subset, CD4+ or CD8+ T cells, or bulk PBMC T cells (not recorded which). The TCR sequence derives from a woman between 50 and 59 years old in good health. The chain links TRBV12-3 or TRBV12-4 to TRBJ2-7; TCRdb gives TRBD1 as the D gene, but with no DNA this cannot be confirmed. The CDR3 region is CASSPPRLTGGHEQYF.